Shown below are 10 T cell receptor beta chains from a single sample sequenced in a study of T-cell reconstitution after alpha-beta-depleted transplantation in children. The TCRbeta library was prepared with unique molecular identifiers. MiXCR, run by TCRdb on the PCR reads, gives a single entry per CDR3 protein. The table lists around 15,000 distinct CDR3 sequences, roughly 5.3% of them singletons, with about 7% in the top ten. Here the sequenced sample was PBMCs, taken before TCRalphabeta/CD19-depleted stem cell transplant. The receptor source for this set is a boy between 10 and 17 years old with acute lymphoblastic leukemia, due to receive a stem cell transplant.

This clonotype occurred many times. The chain carries TRBV9 and TRBJ2-7, with D uncertain. V was trimmed by 0 bases and J by 2 bases, leaving 12 bases between them. This CDR3 is built from 15 residues. From germline, CDR1 is SGDLS and CDR2 YYNGEE. Here the CDR3 DNA reads TGTGCCAGCAGCGTAGCTGCGTCATCGCCCTACGAGCAGTACTTC. This gives the protein CASSVAASSPYEQYF.

This clonotype was seen ten or more times. In DNA form, the CDR3 reads TGCGCCAGCAGTCCCGGGACAGGGGGATCCCAGCCCCAGCATTTT. Amino acid sequence: CASSPGTGGSQPQHF. The chain employs TRBV10-2 and TRBJ1-5; 11 bases agree with TRBD1. The germline CDR1 and CDR2 sequences are WSHSY and SAAADI. This CDR3 spans 15 amino acids. J lost 7 bases, V lost 5 bases, and 7 bases had no gene match.

This clonotype came up many times. CDR3 loop: CASSLGGTGSNQPQHF. In DNA, the CDR3 is TGTGCCAGCAGCTTAGGGGGCACGGGTAGCAATCAGCCCCAGCATTTT. The chain recombines TRBV7-9 with TRBJ1-5, with D perhaps TRBD1 (5 bases). The CDR3 is made up of 16 amino acids. Germline V gene data show CDR1 as SEHNR and CDR2 as FQNEAQ (reference sequence). The ends were cut back, 1 base at V and 0 bases at J, with 10 bases in the middle.

There are many counts of this clonotype. V and J are TRBV4-1 and TRBJ2-1; 7 nucleotides agree with TRBD2. CDR1 is MGHRA and CDR2 is YSYEKL in the germline V gene. The CDR3 is 16 amino acids. Unmatched junction bases numbered 6, after V lost 0 bases and J lost 4 bases. The CDR3 reads CASSQDHSGFYNEQFF. The CDR3 nucleotides read TGCGCCAGCAGCCAAGATCATAGCGGGTTTTACAATGAGCAGTTCTTC.

This clonotype was seen repeatedly, ten times or more. V is TRBV12-3 or TRBV12-4 and J is TRBJ2-3; D assignment may be TRBD1 or TRBD2 (5 bases each). The ends were cut back, 5 bases at V and 7 bases at J, with 19 bases in the middle. CDR3 length: 15 amino acids. In DNA form, the CDR3 reads TGTGCCAGCAGTCCGACGGGACCCCCGGAATATACGCAGTATTTT. Translating it yields CASSPTGPPEYTQYF.

This clonotype was found many times. CDR3: CASSVEGGGTEDGYTF. CDR3 DNA: TGTGCCAGCAGCGTAGAGGGAGGCGGGACAGAAGATGGCTACACCTTC. V and J are TRBV9 and TRBJ1-2; 7 positions match TRBD1. Trimming at V came to 0 bases and at J to 6 bases, leaving 11 bases not matched to a gene. The CDR3 is 16 residues long. From germline, CDR1 is SGDLS and CDR2 YYNGEE.

This clonotype was seen many times. Being one base from a much bigger clone, this may be a read error. The rearrangement links TRBV12-3 or TRBV12-4 to TRBJ2-3; D may be TRBD2 (6 bases). With 8 bases removed from V and 5 bases from J, the gap between germline ends came to 17 bases. The length of the CDR3 is 14 residues. This CDR3 reads CASRPPGVRDTQYF. In DNA, the CDR3 is TGTGCCAGCCGACCACCGGGAGTGCGAGATACGCAGTATTTT.

This clonotype was found many times. The rearrangement links TRBV12-3 or TRBV12-4 to TRBJ1-4; D might be TRBD1 (6 bases). The CDR3 consists of 12 residues. V dropped 8 bases and J dropped 10 bases, with 14 bases sitting between them. The CDR3 sequence is CASANLGGKLFF. The CDR3 DNA sequence: TGTGCCAGCGCCAACCTAGGGGGAAAACTGTTTTTT.

In this sample, this clonotype turned up many times. For the CDR3, the DNA is TGTGCCACGGGGACAGGGGGATCCCACGAGCAGTACTTC. It encodes CATGTGGSHEQYF. The rearrangement joins TRBV6-6 to TRBJ2-7, with 11 bases aligning to TRBD1. Trimming took 10 bases from V and 5 from J; bases not matched to a gene: 7. The CDR3 covers 13 residues. The germline V gene encodes CDR1 MNHNY and CDR2 SVGAGI (reference sequence).

This clonotype has a count of ten or more. V is TRBV7-8 and J is TRBJ2-1, with D unclear. V was pared by 1 base and J by 6 bases, with 16 bases between. The germline CDR1 and CDR2 sequences are SGHVS and FQNEAQ. The CDR3 is made up of 16 amino acids. This chain's CDR3 is CASSLVRPVGSNEQFF. The CDR3 nucleotides read TGTGCCAGCAGCTTAGTTCGGCCCGTGGGCTCCAATGAGCAGTTCTTC. The whole variable domain, filled in from reference TRBV7-8 and TRBJ2-1, reads GAGVSQSPRYKVAKRGQDVALRCDPISGHVSLFWYQQALGQGPEFLTYFQNEAQLDKSGLPSDRFFAERPEGSVSTLKIQRTQQEDSAVYLCASSLVRPVGSNEQFFGPGTRLTVL.